This TCR beta chain was documented in a study of blood T cells in healthy people across ages. CDR3 length: 17 residues. V was trimmed by 4 bases and J by 3 bases, leaving 21 bases between them. Germline lookup yields CDR1 MNHEY and CDR2 SVGEGT. Isolated per sample were at least 6.5 million PBMCs. Through a sample-barcoded 5' primer and a J-beta primer mix, a second PCR was run for roughly 6 to 11 cycles. TCRdb recomputed calls from the 5' RACE reads with MiXCR, one row per CDR3 protein. The sample comprises roughly 1,500,000 distinct CDR3 sequences, roughly 30% of which are singletons, and around 11% rests with the top ten.

The source material was blood. V usage is TRBV6-2 or TRBV6-3 and J usage is TRBJ1-2; no reliable D call. The receptor was isolated from a woman aged 25 to 39 in good health. The DNA for the CDR3 is TGTGCCAGCAGTTCCCTCACCGGACCTAGCCTACACTATGGCTACACCTTC. Translation gives CASSSLTGPSLHYGYTF.